This paragraph reports one T cell receptor beta chain. The data originate from a study of blood T cell repertoires in COVID-19. Overall study: Sites in the United States, Italy and Spain provided acute and convalescent COVID-19 samples. Sources were T cells, B-cell-depleted T cells, or PBMCs; the material itself was cDNA or gDNA.

The germline CDR1 and CDR2 sequences are MNHEY and SVGAGI. V gave up 0 bases and J gave up 4 bases; unmatched junction bases: 6. This CDR3 contains 16 residues. Study processing details: Amplification with reference gene primers provided the estimates of nucleated cell counts. TCRdb's copy holds only in-frame clones and misses some; the assay was immunoSEQ multiplex PCR. For V, J and clone size, that table is used; D and trimming come from the DNA. The sample shows fewer than 250,000 clones, about 85% of them seen only once. The sequencing sample was made of peripheral blood. This receptor was taken from a young man with acute or convalescent COVID-19. The chain is built from TRBV6-5 and TRBJ2-1, with 7 positions matching TRBD1. CDR3 loop: CASSYSFGTEYNEQFF. CDR3 coding DNA: TGTGCCAGCAGTTACTCCTTCGGGACAGAGTACAATGAGCAGTTCTTC.